These T cell receptor beta chains were read from a single sample in a study of post-analysis software for immune sequencing data. TCRdb used MiXCR to reprocess the PCR reads, holding one entry per CDR3 protein. The data hold around 700,000 distinct CDR3 sequences, with 55% to 60% observed a single time. Sequencing was carried out using blood. The source is a girl between 2 and 10 years old with multiple sclerosis. CDR3s include the opening cysteine and the closing phenylalanine or tryptophan.

V,CDR3
TRBV20-1,CSAVRLAGGVTDTQYF
TRBV5-6,CASSLVTNLNYNEQFF
TRBV29-1,CSVVGGDNTGELFF
TRBV5-1,CASSLDRLAFYEQYF
TRBV7-9,CASSKISISGRSGEQFF
TRBV3-1,CASSQDGLAGVPGLGANVLTF
TRBV5-1,CASSLAGRFAGANVLTF
TRBV7-2,CASSFGLAGGPTRAGELFF
TRBV7-2,CASSLEANLPYEQYF
TRBV7-3,CASSLGGVGEQYF
TRBV5-1,CASSLAGGVYNEQFF
TRBV7-9,CASSFRGLRVTEAFF
TRBV5-6,CASSLVGQGFEQYF
TRBV10-3,CAIMGTAPPANYGYTF
TRBV6-5,CAIACLGCSQYF
TRBV5-1,CASSFGGRGNEQFF
TRBV20-1,CSAPPSGSSYNEQFF
TRBV12-3/TRBV12-4,CASSFRDRAYNEQYF
TRBV5-6,CASSSQGWDNYGYTF
TRBV10-3,CAISEVGFNEKLFF
TRBV7-2,CASSSRTSRGETQYF
TRBV10-3,CATRGQETQYF
TRBV28,CASSSPGGRETQYF